This T cell receptor beta chain emerged from a study of blood T cell repertoires in COVID-19. Assay: immunoSEQ multiplex PCR; the TCRdb copy retains only in-frame clones and omits some. The sample lists roughly 180,000 clones, around 79% occurring once. There are 14 residues in the CDR3. CDR1 is SGHRS, CDR2 YFSETQ, per germline. With 4 bases removed from V and 1 base from J, the gap between germline ends came to 11 bases. The source material was peripheral blood. This TCR was recovered from a man aged 55 to 69 with active or convalescent COVID-19. The V call is TRBV5-1, the J call TRBJ2-5; no clear D gene. CDR3 in DNA: TGCGCCAGCAGCACGGTACAGTCCCAAGAGACCCAGTACTTC. This codes for CASSTVQSQETQYF. Using reference TRBV5-1 and TRBJ2-5 for the parts outside the CDR3, the full variable domain is KAGVTQTPRYLIKTRGQQVTLSCSPISGHRSVSWYQQTPGQGLQFLFEYFSETQRNKGNFPGRFSGRQFSNSRSEMNVSTLELGDSALYLCASSTVQSQETQYFGPGTRLLVL.